These 29 T cell receptor beta chains originate from one sample sequenced in a study of T cell responses to AZD1222 COVID-19 vaccine. Profiling relied on immunoSEQ multiplex PCR, and the TCRdb table lists in-frame clones only, not all of them. The sample carries around 88,000 clones, under 90% recorded once. Sequenced material: peripheral blood, taken on day 0 of MenACWY control vaccination. These receptors were obtained from an adult in good health.

Only one count was recorded for this clone. The CDR3 sequence: CASSNLLNTEAFF. In DNA, the CDR3 is TGTGCCAGCAGCAACCTCCTGAACACTGAAGCTTTCTTT. V usage is TRBV2 and J usage is TRBJ1-1; no firm D call. CDR3 size: 13 residues. Deletions cut 6 bases from V and 0 bases from J, with 8 bases between. The germline CDR1 and CDR2 sequences are SNHLY and FYNNEI.

The chain links TRBV27 to TRBJ1-5; no reliable D call. Per germline, CDR1 MNHEY and CDR2 SMNVEV (reference sequence). Trimming cost V 6 bases and J 0 bases, with 9 bases left between them. CDR3 length: 14 residues. The CDR3 DNA is TGTGCCAGCAGCCCCAGATATAGCAATCAGCCCCAGCATTTT. Amino acid sequence: CASSPRYSNQPQHF.

V and J are TRBV12-3 or TRBV12-4 and TRBJ2-5; D is unclear. The ends were cut back, 2 bases at V and 4 bases at J, with 5 bases in the middle. CDR3 length: 12 residues. For the CDR3, the DNA is TGTGCCAGCAGTTTAATGGGAGAGACCCAGTACTTC. This translates into CASSLMGETQYF.

The chain links TRBV28 to TRBJ2-2; no definite D call. Trimming left V 5 bases short and J 0 bases short, with 1 base between. Germline V gives CDR1 MDHEN, CDR2 SYDVKM. CDR3 length: 12 amino acids. CDR3 DNA: TGTGCCAGCAGTACGAACACCGGGGAGCTGTTTTTT. It is translated as CASSTNTGELFF.

The genes are TRBV9 and TRBJ2-1; D tentatively reads TRBD1 or TRBD2 (5 bases each). The CDR3 runs 12 residues. Germline V gives CDR1 SGDLS, CDR2 YYNGEE. Trimming took off 4 bases at V and 13 bases at J, with 15 bases between the two ends. Written as DNA, the CDR3 is TGTGCCAGCAGCTTTTCCGGGACGGATCAGTTCTTC. This translates into CASSFSGTDQFF.

V and J are TRBV6-6 and TRBJ1-1, with D unresolved. The CDR3 has 15 amino acids. The V end lost 0 bases, the J end lost 1 base, and 9 bases lay between the germline ends. CDR1 and CDR2 from the germline V gene are MNHNY and SVGAGI (reference sequence). CDR3: CASSYSAGRNTEAFF. CDR3 nucleotides: TGTGCCAGCAGTTACTCGGCAGGTAGGAACACTGAAGCTTTCTTT.

The chain employs TRBV6-1 and TRBJ1-4; D not certain. CDR1 is MNHNS, CDR2 SASEGT, per germline. The CDR3 has 11 residues. The V end lost 7 bases, the J end lost 8 bases, and 8 bases lay between the germline ends. CDR3 loop: CASKTAEKLFF. CDR3 nucleotide sequence: TGTGCCAGCAAAACAGCGGAAAAACTGTTTTTT.

The V call is TRBV6-5, the J call TRBJ2-5; D is ambiguous. Per the germline V gene, CDR1 is MNHEY and CDR2 is SVGAGI. Trimming stripped 7 bases from V and 8 bases from J, with 17 bases between. The CDR3 extends over 13 amino acids. CDR3 DNA: TGTGCCAGCACCGAAACCTGGGTTAAAACCCAGTACTTC. The encoded protein is CASTETWVKTQYF.

V is TRBV7-2 and J is TRBJ1-2; no clear D. CDR3 size: 14 residues. V lost 4 bases, J lost 3 bases, and 12 bases lay in between. Germline V gives CDR1 SGHTA, CDR2 FQGNSA. CDR3 sequence (DNA): TGTGCCAGCAGCTCCCCCGGGATTGACTATGGCTACACCTTC. Residues: CASSSPGIDYGYTF.

This clone was recorded once. The chain is built from TRBV30 and TRBJ1-3; the match to TRBD1 covers 7 bases. This CDR3 contains 19 residues. Trimming at V came to 3 bases and at J to 0 bases, leaving 17 bases not matched to a gene. Per the germline V gene, CDR1 is GTSNPN and CDR2 is SVGIG (reference sequence). CDR3: CAWRPNGIRDRLSGNTIYF. The CDR3 DNA reads TGTGCCTGGAGGCCTAACGGAATCCGGGACAGACTCTCTGGAAACACCATATATTTT.

The chain carries TRBV24-1 and TRBJ2-2, with D perhaps given as TRBD1 or TRBD2 (6 bases each). The CDR3 consists of 16 residues. Germline CDR1 reads KGHDR; CDR2 reads SFDVKD. Trimming removed 4 bases at V and 0 bases at J, with 11 bases between. CDR3 sequence: CATSDTRGANTGELFF. The CDR3 nucleotides read TGTGCCACCAGTGACACTAGGGGGGCGAACACCGGGGAGCTGTTTTTT.

The rearrangement joins TRBV18 to TRBJ2-7, with unresolved D. The length of the CDR3 is 15 residues. Trimming cost V 0 bases and J 0 bases, with 9 bases left between them. Germline assignment: CDR1 KGHSH and CDR2 LQKENI. CDR3 sequence reads: CASSPPRGPSYEQYF. The CDR3 nucleotides are TGTGCCAGCTCACCACCCCGCGGACCCTCCTACGAGCAGTACTTC.

A single count supports this clone. The chain is built from TRBV6-5 and TRBJ1-1; D remains unclear. The CDR3 sequence is 10 residues long. CDR1 is MNHEY and CDR2 is SVGAGI in the germline V gene. V was cut by 7 bases and J by 10 bases, with 10 bases left in between. CDR3 nucleotide sequence: TGTGCCAGCATGGGTTGGGTAGCTTTCTTT. This translates into CASMGWVAFF.

The chain joins TRBV15 to TRBJ1-1, with 9 nucleotides matching TRBD1. The trim removed 3 bases at V and 1 base at J, leaving 6 bases unmatched. Looked up from germline, CDR1 is LNHNV and CDR2 is YYDKDF (reference sequence). The length of the CDR3 is 16 residues. CDR3 sequence: CATSSGQGTTNTEAFF. The CDR3 DNA reads TGTGCCACCAGCAGTGGACAGGGGACAACGAACACTGAAGCTTTCTTT. Drawing the rest from reference TRBV15 and TRBJ1-1, the complete variable domain is DAMVIQNPRYQVTQFGKPVTLSCSQTLNHNVMYWYQQKSSQAPKLLFHYYDKDFNNEADTPDNFQSRRPNTSFCFLDIRSPGLGDTAMYLCATSSGQGTTNTEAFFGQGTRLTVV.

The CDR3 coding sequence is TGTGCCAGCTCACCACCAGGGAAGGTTGGGCCCCAGCATTTT. This codes for CASSPPGKVGPQHF. The J gene is TRBJ1-5, the V gene TRBV18, with D unclear. The CDR3 is 14 amino acids. The germline V and J ends were trimmed by 0 bases and 9 bases, with 12 bases remaining between them. Germline V gene lookup returns CDR1 KGHSH and CDR2 LQKENI.

This rearrangement joins TRBV5-6 to TRBJ1-2; no definite D call. Trimming took off 3 bases at V and 4 bases at J, with 10 bases between the two ends. There are 13 residues in the CDR3. From germline, CDR1 is SGHDT and CDR2 YYEEEE. The CDR3 nucleotides read TGTGCCAGCAGCTCATTCCCCTCCTATGGCTACACCTTC. Encoded protein: CASSSFPSYGYTF. Supplemented by reference TRBV5-6 and TRBJ1-2, the full variable domain reads DAGVTQSPTHLIKTRGQQVTLRCSPKSGHDTVSWYQQALGQGPQFIFQYYEEEERQRGNFPDRFSGHQFPNYSSELNVNALLLGDSALYLCASSSFPSYGYTFGSGTRLTVV.

The genes are TRBV7-8 and TRBJ1-5; D not certain. Between the trimmed V and J ends, which lost 1 base and 0 bases, there was a span of 4 bases. CDR3 size: 14 residues. Germline CDR1 reads SGHVS; CDR2 reads FQNEAQ. The CDR3 spells CASSLVTSNQPQHF. The CDR3 region has the DNA TGTGCCAGCAGCTTAGTTACTAGCAATCAGCCCCAGCATTTT.

This sequence joins TRBV7-6 and TRBJ1-1, with 8 nucleotides matching TRBD1. The CDR3 has 16 residues. V was clipped by 5 bases and J by 1 base; unmatched bases: 9. From germline, CDR1 is SGHVS and CDR2 FNYEAQ. The CDR3 sequence is CASSPRSGQENTEAFF. In DNA, the CDR3 is TGTGCCAGCAGCCCCAGGTCGGGACAGGAGAACACTGAAGCTTTCTTT.

This chain joins TRBV5-1 and TRBJ2-7; perhaps TRBD1 as D (6 bases). V lost 0 bases, J lost 6 bases, and 13 bases lay in between. Germline loops: CDR1 SGHRS, CDR2 YFSETQ. This CDR3 contains 14 residues. CDR3 nucleotides: TGCGCCAGCAGCTTGGACATACAGGGTCCCGAGCAGTACTTC. Encoded protein: CASSLDIQGPEQYF.

This rearrangement joins TRBV28 to TRBJ1-5; TRBD1 is a possible D gene (6 bases). Looked up from germline, CDR1 is MDHEN and CDR2 is SYDVKM. The CDR3 loop spans 15 amino acids. V gave up 4 bases and J gave up 0 bases, with 10 bases separating them. This CDR3 is CASSSGTSSNQPQHF. The CDR3 nucleotides read TGTGCCAGCAGTTCGGGGACAAGTAGCAATCAGCCCCAGCATTTT.

The chain uses TRBV18 and TRBJ2-7; D perhaps matches TRBD1 (6 bases). V lost 6 bases and J 2 bases, leaving 14 bases between the germline ends. The CDR3 is 14 amino acids. The germline V gene has CDR1 KGHSH and CDR2 LQKENI. CDR3 amino acids: CASSPGDTAYEQYF. For the CDR3, the DNA is TGTGCCAGCTCCCCTGGGGACACTGCCTACGAGCAGTACTTC. The full variable domain, completed using reference TRBV18 and TRBJ2-7, is NAGVMQNPRHLVRRRGQEARLRCSPMKGHSHVYWYRQLPEEGLKFMVYLQKENIIDESGMPKERFSAEFPKEGPSILRIQQVVRGDSAAYFCASSPGDTAYEQYFGPGTRLTVT.

The genes are TRBV4-1 and TRBJ2-1, with TRBD1 matching 8 bases. Germline CDR1 and CDR2: MGHRA and YSYEKL. V trimming: 2 bases; J trimming: 8 bases; junction bases outside the gene matches: 8. CDR3 size: 15 residues. CDR3 amino acids: CASSQQGASIHEQFF. CDR3 sequence (DNA): TGCGCCAGCAGCCAACAGGGGGCAAGTATCCATGAGCAGTTCTTC.

This clone showed up just once. This chain uses TRBV4-3 with TRBJ2-2; no reliable D call. V shed 1 base and J shed 2 bases, with 8 bases lying between them. The CDR3 totals 15 residues. CDR1 and CDR2 (germline): LGHNA, YSLEER. The CDR3 loop is CASSQVGHNTGELFF. The CDR3 DNA sequence: TGCGCCAGCAGCCAAGTTGGCCATAACACCGGGGAGCTGTTTTTT.

Worth noting for this clone: Other DNA sequences within the sample encode an identical CDR3. The chain employs TRBV10-3 and TRBJ1-2, with D unresolved. Trimming pared 10 bases from V and 2 bases from J, leaving 8 bases between. The CDR3 loop spans 11 amino acids. Germline V CDR1 and CDR2: ENHRY, SYGVKD. The CDR3 DNA reads TGTGCCACCCGAGACAACTATGGCTACACCTTC. Amino acid sequence: CATRDNYGYTF.

The chain uses TRBV7-9 and TRBJ1-4; D ambiguous. The V gene's germline CDR1 is SEHNR and CDR2 FQNEAQ (reference sequence). Trimming pared 3 bases from V and 4 bases from J, leaving 15 bases between. This CDR3 is 16 amino acids long. The CDR3 protein is CASSFPREALNEKLFF. The CDR3 DNA follows: TGTGCCAGCAGCTTCCCAAGGGAAGCCCTTAATGAAAAACTGTTTTTT.

This CDR3 is CASSAPWGTSEAFF. The CDR3 DNA reads as TGTGCCAGCAGTGCCCCTTGGGGGACATCAGAAGCTTTCTTT. The rearrangement links TRBV25-1 to TRBJ1-1; maybe TRBD1 (6 bases). The CDR3 contains 14 residues. V gave up 4 bases and J gave up 8 bases, with 17 bases separating them. Germline values: CDR1 MGHDK, CDR2 SYGVNS.

The CDR3 DNA reads as TGTGCCAGCAGTTTTATGGGGGCGAATGAGCAGTACTTC. Amino acids: CASSFMGANEQYF. The V gene is TRBV27, the J gene TRBJ2-7, with a tentative D call TRBD1 (6 bases). The V end was cut by 3 bases, the J end by 7 bases, with 13 bases between. Germline values: CDR1 MNHEY, CDR2 SMNVEV (reference sequence). This CDR3 spans 13 amino acids.

This sequence joins TRBV5-1 and TRBJ1-2; D gene uncertain. CDR3 length: 14 residues. Germline-derived CDR1 and CDR2 are SGHRS and YFSETQ. Trimming took off 0 bases at V and 8 bases at J, with 14 bases between the two ends. The CDR3 region is CASSLVRSPEGYTF. CDR3 DNA: TGCGCCAGCAGCTTGGTCAGGAGTCCGGAAGGCTACACCTTC. Based on the CDR3 plus reference TRBV5-1 and TRBJ1-2, the full variable domain is KAGVTQTPRYLIKTRGQQVTLSCSPISGHRSVSWYQQTPGQGLQFLFEYFSETQRNKGNFPGRFSGRQFSNSRSEMNVSTLELGDSALYLCASSLVRSPEGYTFGSGTRLTVV.

The gene calls are TRBV3-1 (or the pseudogene TRBV3-2) and TRBJ1-5; D gene uncertain. The germline CDR1 and CDR2 sequences are LGHDT and YNNKEL (reference sequence). V lost 4 bases and J 3 bases, leaving 7 bases between the germline ends. This CDR3 is 13 amino acids long. In nucleotides, the CDR3 is TGTGCCAGCAGCCGGACGGCCAATCAGCCCCAGCATTTT. The encoded protein is CASSRTANQPQHF.